This TCR beta chain comes out of a study of blood T cell repertoires in COVID-19. Study background: Samples taken during acute and convalescent COVID-19 were collected in the United States, Italy and Spain. T cells, B-cell-depleted T cells, or PBMCs provided the cDNA or gDNA that served as material.

Original data processing: Estimated nucleated cell counts came from reference gene primer amplification. Repertoires were generated with immunoSEQ multiplex PCR, while TCRdb's copy carries only in-frame clones and drops some. That table supplies the V and J calls and clone size; D and trimming were determined from the DNA. The repertoire holds fewer than 250,000 clones, with approximately 90% as singletons. From germline, CDR1 is ENHRY and CDR2 SYGVKD. The CDR3 has 15 residues. J was trimmed by 0 bases and V by 10 bases; bases with no gene match: 4. The sequenced sample was peripheral blood. The gene calls are TRBV10-3 and TRBJ2-6; 9 positions agree with TRBD1. The sequence came from a human donor in a cohort sampled during active COVID-19. CDR3: CATGTGHSGANVLTF. DNA for the CDR3: TGTGCCACTGGGACAGGGCACTCTGGGGCCAACGTCCTGACTTTC.